This TCR beta chain came from a study of identical twins. This CDR3 is 13 amino acids long. Germline-derived CDR1 and CDR2 are LGHDT and YNNKEL (reference sequence). The V end lost 1 base, the J end lost 3 bases, and 7 bases lay between the germline ends. Overall study findings and caveats: Partly confounded zero-insertion analyses could result from invariant MAIT and iNKT cells.

Note on this clonotype: Its antigen remains unidentified.

TCRdb fed the 5' RACE reads into MiXCR, producing one record per CDR3 protein. The repertoire has about 520,000 distinct CDR3 sequences, 22% of them found once; the top ten carry approximately 0.95%. The sample was also reused in another study, on T cells expressing NK-cell markers. That publication notes: Top CD8+ clonotypes included the dominant CD3+CD56+NKG2C+ clonotypes in roughly 6 donors.

The sequencing sample was made of CD4+ T cells sorted from blood. The chain is built from TRBV3-1 and TRBJ2-7; D unclear. The sequence was obtained from a woman under 30 in good health. In nucleotides, the CDR3 is TGTGCCAGCAGCCAAGCGTGGGGCTACGAGCAGTACTTC. Protein: CASSQAWGYEQYF.